This T cell receptor beta chain is drawn from a study of blood T cell repertoires in COVID-19. Study at large: Samples came from the United States, Italy and Spain, spanning acute and convalescent COVID-19. T cells, B-cell-depleted T cells, or PBMCs supplied cDNA or gDNA.

Seattle patients were enrolled while actively infected and followed longitudinally. Germline CDR1 SGHTA, CDR2 FQGTGA. V lost 2 bases, J lost 2 bases, and 0 bases stayed unmatched. The CDR3 covers 15 residues. Authors' processing steps: Amplification with reference gene primers provided the estimates of nucleated cell counts. The data were produced by immunoSEQ multiplex PCR, yet TCRdb's version contains in-frame clones alone and is incomplete. The DNA gave D and trimming, while V, J and clone size come from that table. This table holds 500,000 to 600,000 clones, roughly nine tenths found once. Sequencing was done on a sample of peripheral blood. The receptor was derived from a woman in her fifties or sixties with COVID-19, enrolled during active disease. The V call is TRBV7-3, the J call TRBJ2-6, with 7 nucleotides matching TRBD1. The CDR3 loop is CASSLQGAGANVLTF. The CDR3 bases are TGTGCCAGCAGCTTACAGGGGGCTGGGGCCAACGTCCTGACTTTC.